The clone carrying this TCR beta chain has a single count. In the study's own analysis: How many nucleated cells were present was estimated from reference gene primer amplification. This table comes from immunoSEQ multiplex PCR, and its TCRdb copy is limited to in-frame clones, with some not included. V and J calls and clone size are those listed in that table; D and trimming were worked out from the DNA. The repertoire holds more than 95,000 clones, with around four fifths as singletons. The CDR3 covers 13 residues. The V and J ends lost 3 bases and 4 bases respectively, with 12 bases between them. Germline assignment: CDR1 DFQATT and CDR2 SNEGSKA (reference sequence). These data come from a study of blood T cell repertoires in COVID-19. For the study at large: COVID-19 samples collected from the United States, Italy and Spain covered acute and convalescent phases. From T cells, B-cell-depleted T cells, or PBMCs came the material, which was cDNA or gDNA.

This chain joins TRBV20-1 and TRBJ1-2, with unresolved D. Sequenced: peripheral blood. The receptor's source is a man aged 25-45 years with acute or convalescent COVID-19. Here the CDR3 DNA reads TGCAGTGCTAGTAGGAGGGCTGCCTATGGCTACACCTTC. Its protein product is CSASRRAAYGYTF.